This is a list of T cell receptor beta chains from one sample in a study of blood T cell repertoires in COVID-19. TCRdb's table, derived via immunoSEQ multiplex PCR, lists solely in-frame clones and lacks some. Seen here are around 150,000 clones, under 85% observed once, and the top ten hold about 9.3%. The sample comprised peripheral blood. These receptors were collected from a woman older than 75 in a cohort sampled during active or convalescent COVID-19. Each CDR3 is given with its conserved first and last residue. A D gene is named only where the DNA matches it firmly. Size tells how often a clone was seen (once, few, many) or the class of an expanded clone, and some rows leave it out.

d_call j_call v_call clone_size cdr3_aa cdr3_nt
. TRBJ1-4 TRBV6-5 . CASSYRVPGGEKLFF TGTGCCAGCAGTTACCGGGTACCGGGGGGTGAAAAACTGTTTTTT
TRBD1 TRBJ2-7 TRBV2 . CASSATGIDYEQYF TGTGCCAGCAGCGCGACAGGGATCGACTACGAGCAGTACTTC
. TRBJ2-1 TRBV5-6 . CASSLNENEQFF TGTGCCAGCAGCTTGAATGAGAATGAGCAGTTCTTC
. TRBJ1-2 TRBV5-1 few CASSGDPGTFYGYTF TGCGCCAGCAGCGGCGACCCCGGGACTTTCTATGGCTACACCTTC
TRBD2 TRBJ2-1 TRBV7-3 . CASSLGPGLAGTVDEQFF TGTGCCAGCAGCTTAGGGCCGGGACTAGCGGGGACAGTCGATGAGCAGTTCTTC
TRBD2 TRBJ2-3 TRBV13 . CASSLFAGGVAGDFTDTQYF TGTGCCAGCAGCTTATTTGCGGGCGGGGTAGCGGGAGATTTCACAGATACGCAGTATTTT
TRBD1 TRBJ1-1 TRBV18 few CASSVTGGLAMNTEAFF TGTGCCAGCTCAGTCACAGGGGGCCTAGCCATGAACACTGAAGCTTTCTTT
. TRBJ1-3 TRBV4-1 . CASSQESPRSGNTIYF TGCGCCAGCAGCCAAGAGTCCCCCCGCTCTGGAAACACCATATATTTT
. TRBJ1-1 TRBV7-2 . CASSLGPGNTEAFF TGTGCCAGCAGCTTAGGTCCAGGGAACACTGAAGCTTTCTTT
. TRBJ2-7 TRBV19 . CASSIQGSSYEQYF TGTGCCAGTAGTATCCAGGGCTCGTCCTACGAGCAGTACTTC
TRBD2 TRBJ2-5 TRBV3-1/TRBV3-2 . CASSPWGAGGQETQYF TGTGCCAGCAGCCCCTGGGGAGCGGGGGGCCAAGAGACCCAGTACTTC
TRBD1 TRBJ1-4 TRBV19 . CASSETGAGEKLFF TGTGCCAGTAGTGAGACAGGGGCAGGTGAAAAACTGTTTTTT
. TRBJ1-2 TRBV30 . CAWSTGPGTNYGYTF TGTGCCTGGAGCACCGGGCCGGGAACTAACTATGGCTACACCTTC
TRBD1 TRBJ1-1 TRBV10-3 . CAISERTGGTEAFF TGTGCCATCAGTGAAAGGACAGGGGGCACTGAAGCTTTCTTT
. TRBJ1-4 TRBV2 . CASSEDRADEKLFF TGTGCCAGCAGTGAAGACAGGGCGGATGAAAAACTGTTTTTT
. TRBJ2-5 TRBV21-1 . CASSKAPGQGMETQYF TGTGCCAGCAGCAAAGCCCCGGGACAGGGAATGGAGACCCAGTACTTC
. TRBJ1-2 TRBV6-5 . CASTRIGFYGYTF TGTGCCAGCACCAGGATCGGATTCTATGGCTACACCTTC
. TRBJ1-5 TRBV7-8 . CASSGLVNNQPQHF TGTGCCAGCTCGGGATTGGTCAACAATCAGCCCCAGCATTTT
. TRBJ1-4 TRBV2 . CASSATGRQEKLFF TGTGCCAGCAGTGCAACAGGGAGACAAGAAAAACTGTTTTTT
. TRBJ2-2 TRBV18 . CASSPPNQGLNTGELFF TGTGCCAGCTCACCACCTAATCAGGGACTTAACACCGGGGAGCTGTTTTTT
. TRBJ1-1 TRBV6-2/TRBV6-3 once CASSYFGERRNTEAFF TGTGCCAGCAGTTACTTCGGGGAGAGAAGGAACACTGAAGCTTTCTTT
. TRBJ1-6 TRBV6-6 . CASRFRDNSPLHF TGTGCCAGCAGATTCAGGGATAATTCACCCCTCCACTTT
TRBD1 TRBJ1-2 TRBV7-9 once CASIRAGGNGYTF TGTGCCAGCATAAGGGCAGGGGGTAATGGCTACACCTTC
. TRBJ2-3 TRBV6-2/TRBV6-3 . CASSYIAGRDTQYF TGTGCCAGCAGTTATATTGCGGGGAGGGATACGCAGTATTTT
TRBD2 TRBJ2-5 TRBV9 once CASSVDPGGTSEETQYF TGTGCCAGCAGCGTAGACCCGGGAGGGACTAGCGAGGAGACCCAGTACTTC
TRBD2 TRBJ2-3 TRBV2 . CASRLAGPRTDTQYF TGTGCCAGCAGGCTAGCGGGGCCTCGCACAGATACGCAGTATTTT
. TRBJ1-1 TRBV7-8 . CASRLTPGSTEAFF TGTGCCAGCAGGCTCACGCCGGGGTCCACTGAAGCTTTCTTT
. TRBJ1-6 TRBV19 . CATAAGVIRSPLHF TGTGCCACCGCGGCCGGTGTAATCCGTTCACCCCTCCACTTT
. TRBJ2-2 TRBV7-9 . CASSSGSNTGELFF TGTGCCAGCAGCTCGGGTTCGAACACCGGGGAGCTGTTTTTT
TRBD1 TRBJ2-2 TRBV9 few CASSPTARGQNTGELFF TGTGCCAGCAGCCCTACGGCGAGGGGGCAGAACACCGGGGAGCTGTTTTTT
. TRBJ1-1 TRBV19 . CASSSRSRLRAFF TGTGCCAGTAGTTCTCGATCTAGGCTGAGAGCTTTCTTT
. TRBJ1-3 TRBV6-5 few CASLRASSGNTIYF TGTGCCAGCCTCAGGGCCTCCTCTGGAAACACCATATATTTT
. TRBJ1-1 TRBV19 . CASKAGTGRGTEAFF TGTGCCAGTAAGGCGGGGACCGGCAGAGGTACTGAAGCTTTCTTT
TRBD1 TRBJ2-3 TRBV19 . CASSPRDRGQDTQYF TGTGCCAGTAGTCCTCGGGACAGGGGGCAAGATACGCAGTATTTT
. TRBJ1-2 TRBV11-2 . CASSLDFWAIGYTF TGTGCCAGCAGCTTAGATTTTTGGGCGATCGGCTACACCTTC
. TRBJ2-3 TRBV7-9 . CASSSSSTDTQYF TGTGCCAGCAGCTCTTCTAGCACAGATACGCAGTATTTT
TRBD1 TRBJ1-2 TRBV6-6 . CASSYPTGGSYGYTF TGTGCCAGCAGTTACCCGACAGGGGGCTCCTATGGCTACACCTTC
. TRBJ2-3 TRBV7-3 . CASSLQYTDTQYF TGTGCCAGCAGCTTACAGTATACAGATACGCAGTATTTT
TRBD1 TRBJ2-5 TRBV7-2 few CASSSGQEETQYF TGTGCCAGCAGCTCGGGACAGGAAGAGACCCAGTACTTC
TRBD1 TRBJ1-3 TRBV19 once CASSSARTGRGNTIYF TGTGCCAGTAGTAGCGCCCGGACCGGCAGGGGGAACACCATATATTTT
. TRBJ1-5 TRBV19 . CASSTLRGDSNQPQHF TGTGCCAGTAGTACCCTCAGGGGAGATAGCAATCAGCCCCAGCATTTT
. TRBJ1-4 TRBV19 . CASSIPFGGWPEKLFF TGTGCCAGTAGTATCCCCTTTGGAGGATGGCCCGAAAAACTGTTTTTT
. TRBJ1-1 TRBV5-6 . CASSLFGGQSNTEAFF TGTGCCAGCAGCTTGTTTGGGGGCCAATCGAACACTGAAGCTTTCTTT
TRBD1 TRBJ1-3 TRBV6-5 . CASRRTGSGNTIYF TGTGCCAGCAGGCGGACAGGGTCCGGAAACACCATATATTTT
TRBD1 TRBJ1-6 TRBV4-2 . CASSQVQGNNSPLHF TGTGCCAGCAGCCAAGTACAGGGGAATAATTCACCCCTCCACTTT
. TRBJ2-3 TRBV4-1 . CASKGLGVPDTQYF TGCGCCAGCAAGGGCCTCGGGGTCCCAGATACGCAGTATTTT